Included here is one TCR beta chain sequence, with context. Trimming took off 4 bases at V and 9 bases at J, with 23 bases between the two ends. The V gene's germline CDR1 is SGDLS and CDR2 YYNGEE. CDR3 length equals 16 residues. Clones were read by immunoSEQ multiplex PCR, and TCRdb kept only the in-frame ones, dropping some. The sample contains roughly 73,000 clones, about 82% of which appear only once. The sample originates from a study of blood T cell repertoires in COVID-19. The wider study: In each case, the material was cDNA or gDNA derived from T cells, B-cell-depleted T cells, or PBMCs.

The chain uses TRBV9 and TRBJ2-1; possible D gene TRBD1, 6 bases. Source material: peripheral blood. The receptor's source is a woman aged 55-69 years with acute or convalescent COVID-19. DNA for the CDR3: TGTGCCAGCAGCTTAAGAGACAGGACCTTCGACGGTGAGCAGTTCTTC. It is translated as CASSLRDRTFDGEQFF.